A single sample is the source of the 13 T cell receptor beta chains below, sequenced in a study of graft-versus-host responses after intestinal transplantation. Sequencing was performed with immunoSEQ multiplex PCR; in TCRdb, only in-frame clones are kept and a portion is missing. Of about 21,000 clones detected, 30% to 40% appear once; the ten largest clones hold 9.2%. With around 200,000 irradiated, violet-dye-labeled stimulator cells, around 200,000 CFSE-labeled responder cells were plated. Sequenced here: alloreactive CD8+ T cells from a mixed lymphocyte reaction culture, sampled before intestinal transplant. Regarding subset: CFSE-low proliferating T cells sorted from roughly 6-day pre-transplant mixed lymphocyte reaction (GvH or HvG direction). The receptor set was obtained from a human patient who received an intestinal transplant.

In its sample, this clone is medium-sized. This CDR3 reads CASSLSLNTEAFF. The CDR3 DNA reads TGTGCCAGCAGTCTCAGCCTGAACACTGAAGCTTTCTTT. This rearrangement joins TRBV6-6 to TRBJ1-1; D is uncertain. The CDR3 is made up of 13 amino acids. Germline V gene lookup returns CDR1 MNHNY and CDR2 SVGAGI (reference sequence). V was shortened by 5 bases and J by 0 bases, with 7 bases between the two germline ends.

This rearrangement joins TRBV9 to TRBJ2-7, with TRBD2 matching 10 bases. Germline V CDR1 and CDR2: SGDLS, YYNGEE. This CDR3 region has 17 residues. V shed 4 bases, J shed 2 bases, and the junction held 12 bases outside the gene matches. The DNA of the CDR3 is TGTGCCAGCAGCCCTAGCGGGAGTCCGACCCCGACCTACGAGCAGTACTTC. Its translation is CASSPSGSPTPTYEQYF.

This clone is judged medium-sized. This chain joins TRBV4-1 and TRBJ2-7; TRBD1 aligns across 10 bases. The V gene end was trimmed by 2 bases and the J gene end by 3 bases; junction bases not matched to a gene: 7. The CDR3 spans 16 residues. CDR1 and CDR2 (germline): MGHRA, YSYEKL. The CDR3 nucleotides read TGCGCCAGCAGCCAATCCGGGACAGGGGTTTTCTACGAGCAGTACTTC. It yields the protein CASSQSGTGVFYEQYF.

V usage is TRBV4-1 and J usage is TRBJ2-7; perhaps TRBD1 as D (6 bases). Germline V CDR1 and CDR2: MGHRA, YSYEKL. V shed 4 bases and J shed 6 bases, with 25 bases lying between them. CDR3 size: 17 residues. Here the CDR3 DNA reads TGCGCCAGCAGCCCGGGACAAGAAAAGCCCTTTCAACTCGAGCAGTACTTC. Protein product: CASSPGQEKPFQLEQYF.

Here the CDR3 DNA reads TGCAGCGTTGAAGATCCTGGGGCGGGGGGCGAGTACGAGCAGTACTTC. It is translated as CSVEDPGAGGEYEQYF. V gene TRBV29-1 combines with J gene TRBJ2-7, with TRBD2 identical over 8 bases. The V gene's germline CDR1 is SQVTM and CDR2 ANQGSEA. The CDR3 sequence is 16 residues long. With 0 bases clipped from V and 4 bases from J, the junction kept 11 bases outside the gene matches.

V gene TRBV6-1 combines with J gene TRBJ1-6; 10 nucleotides line up with TRBD1. The trim removed 3 bases at V and 9 bases at J, leaving 2 bases unmatched. Germline V gives CDR1 MNHNS, CDR2 SASEGT. This CDR3 has 14 residues. CDR3 DNA sequence: TGTGCCAGCAGTGACCGGGACAGGGGTTCACCCCTCCACTTT. Protein sequence: CASSDRDRGSPLHF.

The chain employs TRBV7-9 and TRBJ2-7, with D hard to call. V lost 3 bases to trimming and J lost 5 bases, with 8 bases between them. The CDR3 is 12 residues long. CDR1 and CDR2 from the germline V gene are SEHNR and FQNEAQ (reference sequence). The CDR3 is CASSFPWDEQYF. DNA of the CDR3: TGTGCCAGCAGCTTCCCATGGGACGAGCAGTACTTC.

Worth noting for this clone: Other DNA sequences of this sample code for an identical CDR3. The chain combines TRBV9 with TRBJ2-2, with D unclear. The germline gives CDR1 SGDLS, CDR2 YYNGEE. With 4 bases removed from V and 5 bases from J, the gap between germline ends came to 6 bases. The CDR3 length is 12 residues. The CDR3 here is CASSSRTGELFF. The CDR3 DNA reads as TGTGCCAGCAGCTCCAGAACCGGGGAGCTGTTTTTT.

This clone was counted between two and nine times. The V call is TRBV11-3, the J call TRBJ2-7; 13 positions match TRBD2. The J segment lost 1 base and the V segment lost 5 bases, leaving 5 bases of the junction unmatched. From germline, CDR1 is SGHNT and CDR2 YENEEA. The CDR3 runs to 16 residues. The CDR3 nucleotides read TGTGCCAGCAGCCCAGGGACTAGCGGGATTTCCTACGAGCAGTACTTC. Translated: CASSPGTSGISYEQYF.

Only a few counts were recorded for this clone. The chain joins TRBV4-1 to TRBJ2-2; 7 nucleotides line up with TRBD1. This CDR3 region has 15 residues. The V segment lost 2 bases and the J segment 9 bases; nucleotides outside the gene matches: 9. Per germline, CDR1 MGHRA and CDR2 YSYEKL. The CDR3 loop reads CASSQSRTGGWELFF. In nucleotides, the CDR3 is TGCGCCAGCAGCCAATCCCGGACAGGTGGTTGGGAGCTGTTTTTT.

The chain recombines TRBV11-2 with TRBJ2-1, with a weak D call TRBD2 (6 bases). Germline V gene data show CDR1 as SGHAT and CDR2 as FQNNGV. V was cut by 5 bases and J by 8 bases, with 19 bases left in between. CDR3 length: 15 amino acids. The chain's CDR3 is CASSPRTTSWDEQFF. The CDR3, as DNA: TGTGCCAGCAGCCCGCGAACCACTAGCTGGGATGAGCAGTTCTTC.

This clone rates as medium-sized. The V gene is TRBV7-9, the J gene TRBJ2-7; D gene uncertain. The CDR3 has 13 amino acids. V was pared by 4 bases and J by 0 bases, with 7 bases between. Germline CDR1 reads SEHNR; CDR2 reads FQNEAQ (reference sequence). CDR3 sequence (DNA): TGTGCCAGCAGCTCCCCGGGCTCCTACGAGCAGTACTTC. Its translation: CASSSPGSYEQYF.

This rearrangement joins TRBV11-1 to TRBJ2-7; 10 positions agree with TRBD2. The germline gives CDR1 SGHAT, CDR2 FQDESV (reference sequence). The CDR3 extends over 16 amino acids. V lost 5 bases, J lost 2 bases, and 9 bases stayed unmatched. The CDR3 here is CASSVGSGGAPYEQYF. Here the CDR3 DNA reads TGTGCCAGCAGCGTAGGGAGCGGGGGGGCACCCTACGAGCAGTACTTC.